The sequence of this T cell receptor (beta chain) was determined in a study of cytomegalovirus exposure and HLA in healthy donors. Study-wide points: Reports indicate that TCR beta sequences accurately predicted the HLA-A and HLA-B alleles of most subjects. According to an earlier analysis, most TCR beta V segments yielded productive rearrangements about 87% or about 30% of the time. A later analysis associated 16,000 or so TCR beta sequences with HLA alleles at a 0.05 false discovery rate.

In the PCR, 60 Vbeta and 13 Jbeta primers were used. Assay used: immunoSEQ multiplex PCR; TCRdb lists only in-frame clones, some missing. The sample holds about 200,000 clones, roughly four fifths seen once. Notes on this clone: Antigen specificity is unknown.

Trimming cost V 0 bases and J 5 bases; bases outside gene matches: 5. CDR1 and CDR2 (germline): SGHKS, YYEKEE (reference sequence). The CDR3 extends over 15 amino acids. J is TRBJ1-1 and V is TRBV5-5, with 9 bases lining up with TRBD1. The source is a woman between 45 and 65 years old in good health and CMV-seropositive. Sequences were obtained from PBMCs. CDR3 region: CASSLDVDRGTEAFF. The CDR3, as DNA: TGTGCCAGCAGCTTGGACGTTGACAGGGGGACTGAAGCTTTCTTT.